Listed below are T cell receptor beta chains from one sample, sequenced in a study of cytomegalovirus exposure and HLA in healthy donors. Sequencing was performed with immunoSEQ multiplex PCR; in TCRdb, only in-frame clones are kept and a portion is missing. This table holds hundreds of thousands of clones, around 86% found once. The sequenced sample consisted of PBMCs. These receptors were taken from a woman younger than 35 in good health and CMV-seropositive. The CDR3 runs from the conserved cysteine through the conserved F or W. The D gene is left open where the match is weak. A row's size may be missing; if present it is once, few, many or a size class.

TRBJ1-2	-	TRBV27	few	TGTGCCAGCAGTGGAGGTGGTAATGGCTACACCTTC	CASSGGGNGYTF
TRBJ2-1	TRBD2	TRBV4-1	-	TGCGCCAGCAGCCAAGTAGGAACCTTAGCGGGAGGTGGCAATGAGCAGTTCTTC	CASSQVGTLAGGGNEQFF
TRBJ2-2	TRBD2	TRBV27	-	TGTGCCAGCAGTTTTTCGGGACTAGCGGTAACCGGGGAGCTGTTTTTT	CASSFSGLAVTGELFF
TRBJ2-1	TRBD2	TRBV2	-	TGTGCCAGCAGTTCATTAAGCGGGAGGCAAGACAATGAGCAGTTCTTC	CASSSLSGRQDNEQFF
TRBJ2-2	TRBD2	TRBV9	-	TGTGCCAGCAGCGTAGAGGGCGGGAGCTTTGTCACCGGGGAGCTGTTTTTT	CASSVEGGSFVTGELFF
TRBJ1-2	TRBD1	TRBV28	-	TGTGCCAGCAGCCCGACGACAGGGTGGAACTATGGCTACACCTTC	CASSPTTGWNYGYTF
TRBJ2-1	TRBD1	TRBV28	-	TGTGCCAGCCTCCCCAGGGGGCCTTCCTACAATGAGCAGTTCTTC	CASLPRGPSYNEQFF
TRBJ1-5	-	TRBV28	-	TGTGCCAGCAGTTCGAGTGCTGGTCAGCCCCAGCATTTT	CASSSSAGQPQHF
TRBJ2-7	TRBD1	TRBV5-1	once	TGCGCCAGCAGCTTGGGACAGGGTGATTTGCGGTACTTC	CASSLGQGDLRYF
TRBJ1-1	-	TRBV6-5	-	TGTGCCACACAGGGTCCGTGGACTGAAGCTTTCTTT	CATQGPWTEAFF
TRBJ2-7	TRBD2	TRBV5-1	-	TGCGCCAGCAGCTTGGAACTAGCGAGTGGCGACGAGCAGTACTTC	CASSLELASGDEQYF
TRBJ2-1	TRBD2	TRBV27	-	TGTGCCAGCAAAAGCGGGAGAGGTGGGGATGAGCAGTTCTTC	CASKSGRGGDEQFF
TRBJ2-1	TRBD1	TRBV6-6	-	TGTGCCAGCAGCCCCCGGGACAGGAACTCCAATGAGCAGTTCTTC	CASSPRDRNSNEQFF
TRBJ2-2	-	TRBV7-6	-	TGTGCCAGCAGCTTGACGACAAAGGGAGACGCCGGGGAGCTGTTTTTT	CASSLTTKGDAGELFF
TRBJ1-3	-	TRBV15	-	TGTGCCACCAGCAGAGCAAGCAAGTCTGGAAACACCATATATTTT	CATSRASKSGNTIYF
TRBJ1-5	-	TRBV29-1	few	TGCAGCGTTGAAGATCCCACCCCGGTTAAGCCCCAGCATTTT	CSVEDPTPVKPQHF
TRBJ1-4	-	TRBV10-3	-	TGTGCCATCAGTAAAGGGGACTTTAGTAATGAAAAACTGTTTTTT	CAISKGDFSNEKLFF
TRBJ1-1	-	TRBV5-5	-	TGTGCCAGCTCACGGGGGGATAATGAAGCTTTCTTT	CASSRGDNEAFF
TRBJ2-7	TRBD2	TRBV28	-	TGTGCCAGCAGTTTAATGCTAGCGGGAGCCCCCAGCTCCTACGAGCAGTACTTC	CASSLMLAGAPSSYEQYF
TRBJ2-7	TRBD2	TRBV6-6	-	TGTGCCAGCAGCTCCCCCCCTGGGAGGGCCGTGGACGAGCAGTACTTC	CASSSPPGRAVDEQYF
TRBJ2-3	-	TRBV2	-	TGTGCTACGGTTTGGTTGGCAGATACGCAGTATTTT	CATVWLADTQYF
TRBJ2-1	TRBD2	TRBV27	-	TGTGCCAGCAGTTCCGGGAGGAATGAGCAGTTCTTC	CASSSGRNEQFF
TRBJ1-3	TRBD1	TRBV4-2	-	TGTGCCAGCAGCCAAGGGTGGGGACAGGGGAACACCATATATTTT	CASSQGWGQGNTIYF
TRBJ2-6	-	TRBV5-4	-	TGTGCCAGCACCGGGATTATAGGGGGAGCCCTAAGTGGGGCCAACGTCCTGACTTTC	CASTGIIGGALSGANVLTF
TRBJ2-4	TRBD2	TRBV2	-	TGTGCCAGCAGGCCACTAGCGGACCTCTTTCGGGCCAAAAACATTCAGTACTTC	CASRPLADLFRAKNIQYF
TRBJ1-1	TRBD1	TRBV29-1	-	TGCAGCGGCGGACAGGGGCTTTATACTGAAGCTTTCTTT	CSGGQGLYTEAFF
TRBJ2-7	TRBD1	TRBV10-1	-	TGCGCCAGCAGTCCCTTCCGGACAGGGGAGAACGAGCAGTACTTC	CASSPFRTGENEQYF
TRBJ2-7	-	TRBV7-9	-	TGTGCCAGCAGCTTTCCGACAGGAACCACATCAGGGGAGCAGTACTTC	CASSFPTGTTSGEQYF
TRBJ2-3	TRBD2	TRBV4-1	-	TGCGCCAGCAGCATTATTAGCGGGCCGGTAATCCTAACGCAGTATTTT	CASSIISGPVILTQYF